This T cell receptor beta chain was observed in a study of blood T cell repertoires in COVID-19. Germline V gene lookup returns CDR1 SEHNR and CDR2 FQNEAQ (reference sequence). The CDR3 has 14 amino acids. V shed 1 base and J shed 5 bases, with 11 bases lying between them. Sequencing was performed with immunoSEQ multiplex PCR; in TCRdb, only in-frame clones are kept and a portion is missing. The sample records some 300,000 clones, around 90% being singletons. This TCR was recovered from a woman aged 40 to 55 with COVID-19, enrolled during active disease. The chain uses TRBV7-9 and TRBJ1-1; D not certain. Source material: peripheral blood. CDR3 sequence (DNA): TGTGCCAGCAGCTTAGGGTCGAGGGAGACTGAAGCTTTCTTT. Amino acids: CASSLGSRETEAFF.